This record looks at one T cell receptor beta chain sequence and its context. The J segment lost 5 bases and the V segment lost 8 bases, leaving 9 bases of the junction unmatched. Looked up from germline, CDR1 is WSHSY and CDR2 is SAAADI. This CDR3 is 14 amino acids long. The data are from a study of blood T cell repertoires in COVID-19. Whole-study context: Sites in the United States, Italy and Spain provided acute and convalescent COVID-19 samples.

As handled by the study authors: Amplification with reference gene primers provided the estimates of nucleated cell counts. Measured with immunoSEQ multiplex PCR; TCRdb has only the in-frame clones, and not every one. V, J and clone size were drawn from that table, and D and trimming were deduced from the DNA. The sample contains some 250,000 clones, about 85% of which appear only once. This TCR derives from a man between 60 and 70 years old with acute or convalescent COVID-19. The chain combines TRBV10-2 with TRBJ2-5, with TRBD2 matching over 9 bases. Sequencing was performed on peripheral blood. The CDR3 is CASFGGGAGETQYF. DNA of the CDR3: TGCGCCAGCTTCGGCGGGGGGGCCGGGGAGACCCAGTACTTC.